This TCR beta chain came from a study of blood T cell repertoires in COVID-19. The CDR3 loop spans 14 amino acids. Germline-derived CDR1 and CDR2 are MNHEY and SVGEGT. Trimming cost V 2 bases and J 0 bases, with 5 bases left between them. TCRdb keeps only in-frame clones here, not all; method: immunoSEQ multiplex PCR. The sample lists 470,000 or so clones, approximately 83% occurring once. The chain combines TRBV6-2 or TRBV6-3 with TRBJ1-5; unclear D gene. The sequence derives from a human donor in a cohort sampled during active COVID-19. The sample was peripheral blood. CDR3 in DNA: TGTGCCAGCAGTTACGAGTATAGCAATCAGCCCCAGCATTTT. Translated, it gives CASSYEYSNQPQHF.